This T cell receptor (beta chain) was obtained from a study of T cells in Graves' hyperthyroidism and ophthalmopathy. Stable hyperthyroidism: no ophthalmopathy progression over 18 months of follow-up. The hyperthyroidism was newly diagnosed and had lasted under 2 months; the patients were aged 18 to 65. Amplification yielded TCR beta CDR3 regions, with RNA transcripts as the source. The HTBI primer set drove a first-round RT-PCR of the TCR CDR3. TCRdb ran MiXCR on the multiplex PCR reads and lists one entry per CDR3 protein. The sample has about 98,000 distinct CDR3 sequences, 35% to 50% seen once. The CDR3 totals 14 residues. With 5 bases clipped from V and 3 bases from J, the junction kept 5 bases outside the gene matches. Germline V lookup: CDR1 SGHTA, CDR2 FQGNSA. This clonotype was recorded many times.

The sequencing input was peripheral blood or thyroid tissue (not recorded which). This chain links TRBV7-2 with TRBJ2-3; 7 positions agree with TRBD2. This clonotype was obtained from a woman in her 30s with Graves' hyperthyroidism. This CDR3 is CASSLWTSTDTQYF. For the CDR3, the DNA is TGTGCCAGCAGCCTATGGACTAGTACAGATACGCAGTATTTT.